This TCR beta chain stems from a study of long-term antiretroviral therapy in people with HIV. Study as a whole: Earliest sampling preceded the 2015 immediate-ART recommendation by about a decade.

Whole-study results and caveats: Diversity increased after ART yet remained lower than in transplant donor controls.

The assay, immunoSEQ v3.0, was run at survey level. Data came from immunoSEQ multiplex PCR; TCRdb stores just in-frame clones and leaves some out. The data contain about 29,000 clones, 82% of them singletons. V lost 4 bases and J lost 2; bases outside the gene matches: 6. The germline CDR1 and CDR2 sequences are SGDLS and YYNGEE. The CDR3 has 15 amino acids. Before they underwent DNA extraction, samples held 1-10 million cryopreserved PBMC. Of note for this clone: Its antigen is not known.

V gene TRBV9 combines with J gene TRBJ2-1; 7 bases align to TRBD2. The sample was unsorted PBMCs, taken 2.9 years after starting antiretroviral therapy. This clonotype was obtained from a man in his fifties with HIV. The CDR3: CASSFRLAAYNEQFF. In nucleotides, the CDR3 is TGTGCCAGCAGCTTCCGACTAGCTGCCTACAATGAGCAGTTCTTC.